A single sample is the source of the 4 T cell receptor beta chains below, sequenced in a study of CD8 T cells in Susac syndrome. An amount of RNA that ranged from about 0.45 to 1 ug was reverse transcribed with random hexamers. TCRdb re-called the immunoSEQ multiplex PCR reads through MiXCR, storing one row per CDR3 protein. Among about 160,000 distinct CDR3 sequences listed, 93% were seen once. The sequencing input was CD4+ T cells from PBMCs. Every receptor here comes from a human donor in good health.

The chain carries TRBV7-3 and TRBJ2-6; D unresolved. The CDR3 has 14 residues. Germline V gene sequence: CDR1 SGHTA, CDR2 FQGTGA. V was cut by 1 base and J by 4 bases, with 5 bases left in between. The CDR3 sequence is CASSLSPGANVLTF. The CDR3 DNA is TGTGCCAGCAGCTTAAGCCCCGGGGCCAACGTCCTGACTTTC.

V is TRBV2 and J is TRBJ2-5, with D possibly matching TRBD2 (5 bases). V dropped 7 bases and J dropped 5 bases, with 20 bases sitting between them. CDR3 length: 15 residues. Germline V gives CDR1 SNHLY, CDR2 FYNNEI. CDR3 sequence reads: CASTYRPQRWETQYF. CDR3 nucleotide sequence: TGTGCCAGCACGTACCGACCCCAGCGGTGGGAGACCCAGTACTTC.

This chain joins TRBV5-1 and TRBJ2-5; TRBD1 aligns across 8 bases. Germline CDR1 and CDR2: SGHRS and YFSETQ. V dropped 0 bases and J dropped 4; count of bases not matched to a gene: 8. The CDR3 loop spans 16 amino acids. The CDR3 protein is CASSLDKLTGGETQYF. CDR3 in DNA: TGCGCCAGCAGCTTGGACAAGCTCACAGGGGGAGAGACCCAGTACTTC.

The J gene is TRBJ1-2, the V gene TRBV2, with 8 bases aligning to TRBD1. CDR3 length equals 13 residues. Unmatched junction bases numbered 13, after V lost 6 bases and J lost 13 bases. CDR1 is SNHLY and CDR2 is FYNNEI in the germline V gene. The CDR3 loop reads CASSHETGEVSTF. The CDR3, as DNA: TGTGCCAGCAGCCACGAGACAGGGGAGGTGTCCACCTTC. The full variable domain, in which reference TRBV2 and TRBJ1-2 provide the parts outside the CDR3, is EPEVTQTPSHQVTQMGQEVILRCVPISNHLYFYWYRQILGQKVEFLVSFYNNEISEKSEIFDDQFSVERPDGSNFTLKIRSTKLEDSAMYFCASSHETGEVSTFGSGTRLTVV.